The sample holds many counts of the clone carrying this T cell receptor beta chain. Its cognate antigen is unknown. This specimen belongs to a study of post-analysis software for immune sequencing data. Whole-study findings and limits: For normalized Chao1 diversity, multiple sclerosis patients scored significantly lower than controls did. Comparison of patients with controls showed five TRBV segments more frequent in patients, TRBV5-6, TRBV5-1 and TRBV20-1 among them.

Built from TCR beta cDNA, the libraries had unique molecular identifiers in them. A single record per CDR3 protein comes from TCRdb applying MiXCR to the PCR reads. The repertoire holds some 260,000 distinct CDR3 sequences, with around 34% as singletons. From germline, CDR1 is MNHNS and CDR2 SASEGT. The CDR3 is made up of 20 amino acids. The ends were cut back, 4 bases at V and 0 bases at J, with 22 bases in the middle. The sample taken for sequencing was blood. This receptor was obtained from a girl aged 10-17 years with multiple sclerosis. This rearrangement joins TRBV6-1 to TRBJ1-6; D unresolved. CDR3 bases: TGTGCCAGCAGTGGTCCCCGGGTTGAAGCGCCGAGCTCCTATAATTCACCCCTCCACTTT. It encodes CASSGPRVEAPSSYNSPLHF.